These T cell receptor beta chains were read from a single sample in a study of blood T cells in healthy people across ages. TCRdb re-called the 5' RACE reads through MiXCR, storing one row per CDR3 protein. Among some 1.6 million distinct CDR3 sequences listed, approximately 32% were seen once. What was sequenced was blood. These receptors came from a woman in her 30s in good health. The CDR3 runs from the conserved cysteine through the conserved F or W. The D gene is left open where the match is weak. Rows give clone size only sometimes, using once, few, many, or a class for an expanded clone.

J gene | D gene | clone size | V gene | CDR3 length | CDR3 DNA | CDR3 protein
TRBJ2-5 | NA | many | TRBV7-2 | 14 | TGTGCCAGCAGCTTACTAGGGGTTGGAGAGACCCAGTACTTC | CASSLLGVGETQYF
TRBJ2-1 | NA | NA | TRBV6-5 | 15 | TGTGCCAGCAGTTACTCCCCGGGGTTTGTAAATGAGCAGTTCTTC | CASSYSPGFVNEQFF
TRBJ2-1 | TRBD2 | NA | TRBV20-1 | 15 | TGCAGTGCTGGGGGATCTGGCGGGAGGTACAATAAGCAGTTCTTC | CSAGGSGGRYNKQFF
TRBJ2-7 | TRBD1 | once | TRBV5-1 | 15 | TGCGCCAGCAGCTTCTTGGCTGGACAGGGCTACGAGCAGTACTTC | CASSFLAGQGYEQYF
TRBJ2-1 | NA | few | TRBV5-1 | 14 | TGCGCCAGCAGCTTCGCTCGGAGCGACAATGAGCAGTTCTTC | CASSFARSDNEQFF
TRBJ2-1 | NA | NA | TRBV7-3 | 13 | TGTGCCAGCAGTTTAGGGACGTACCGTGAGCAGTTCTTC | CASSLGTYREQFF
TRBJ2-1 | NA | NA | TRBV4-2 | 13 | TGTGCCAGCAGCCAAGGACTAGTGCCTGAGCAGTTCTTC | CASSQGLVPEQFF
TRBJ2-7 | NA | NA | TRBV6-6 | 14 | TGTGCCAGCAGTTATCCCAGCAGGTCCTACGAGCAGTACTTC | CASSYPSRSYEQYF
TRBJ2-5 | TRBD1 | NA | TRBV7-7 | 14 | TGTGCCAGCAGCTGGGACAGTTACCAAGAGACCCAGTACTTC | CASSWDSYQETQYF
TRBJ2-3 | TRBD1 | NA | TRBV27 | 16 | TGTGCCAGCAGTCCCCGGACAGGGGAAGATACAGATACGCAGTATTTT | CASSPRTGEDTDTQYF
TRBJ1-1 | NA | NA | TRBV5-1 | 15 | TGCGCCAGCAGCCGAGACAGCCTGCGGAACACTGAAGCTTTCTTT | CASSRDSLRNTEAFF
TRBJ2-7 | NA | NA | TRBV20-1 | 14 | TGCAGTGCTAGAGAACACGAGGGGTCCTTTGAGCAGTACTTC | CSAREHEGSFEQYF
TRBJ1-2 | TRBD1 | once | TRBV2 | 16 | TGTGCCAGCAGTGGGACAGGGGGCGGGTTCGACTATGGCTACACCTTC | CASSGTGGGFDYGYTF
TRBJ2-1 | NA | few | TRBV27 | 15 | TGTGCCAGCAGTTTATACGTTAGGGCTCTCAATGAGCAGTTCTTC | CASSLYVRALNEQFF
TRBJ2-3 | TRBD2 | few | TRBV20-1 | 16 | TGCAGTGCTCCACCTAGACTAGCCGCCCACACAGATACGCAGTATTTT | CSAPPRLAAHTDTQYF
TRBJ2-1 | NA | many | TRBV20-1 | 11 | TGCAGTGCCGCTAGGGACAATGAGCAGTTCTTC | CSAARDNEQFF